The 24 T cell receptor beta chains below come from one sample, sequenced in a study of early T cells in non-severe SARS-CoV-2 infection. TCRdb re-derived calls from the 5' RACE reads in MiXCR, one entry per CDR3 protein. The repertoire includes some 49,000 distinct CDR3 sequences, approximately 12% of them detected once, and 9.1% sits in the top ten. Input material: whole blood. These TCRs come from an adult who was a healthcare worker with PCR-confirmed SARS-CoV-2 infection or an uninfected control (not recorded which).

Concerning this clonotype itself: At one end the junction does not follow the germline gene, possibly because of a read error. The rearrangement links TRBV7-7 to TRBJ2-5, with 13 bases lining up with TRBD2. The CDR3 has 16 amino acids. Per germline, CDR1 SSHAT and CDR2 FNYEAQ (reference sequence). As DNA, the CDR3 is TGTGCTAGCAGCTTAGAACTAGCGGGAGGGGATGAGACCCAGTACTTC. Its translation: CASSLELAGGDETQYF.

V is TRBV4-1 and J is TRBJ2-5, with 7 bases that match TRBD2. After removal of 6 bases from V and 5 bases from J, the junction contained 6 bases not matched to a gene. Germline V gives CDR1 MGHRA, CDR2 YSYEKL. This CDR3 contains 13 residues. In nucleotides, the CDR3 is TGCGCCAGCAGTCGCTCTAGCGGCGAGACCCAGTACTTC. Its translation is CASSRSSGETQYF.

This clonotype was recorded a few times. CDR3 region: CASSLRRNQPQHF. The CDR3 nucleotides read TGTGCCAGCAGCTTAAGGAGAAATCAGCCCCAGCATTTT. The rearrangement links TRBV7-2 to TRBJ1-5; no clear D. Germline-derived CDR1 and CDR2 are SGHTA and FQGNSA. The CDR3 spans 13 residues. V shed 2 bases and J shed 4 bases, with 6 bases lying between them.

This clonotype was detected a few times. This chain uses TRBV5-4 with TRBJ2-7; D is unclear. In germline, CDR1 is SGHNT, CDR2 YYREEE (reference sequence). Trimming shortened V by 4 bases and J by 0 bases, and 8 bases separated the two germline ends. The CDR3 is made up of 13 amino acids. CDR3 residues: CASSLGYSYEQYF. CDR3 DNA sequence: TGTGCCAGCAGCCTCGGGTACTCCTACGAGCAGTACTTC.

The CDR3, as DNA: TGTGCCAGCAGACAACAGGGCTACGAGCAGTACTTC. This codes for CASRQQGYEQYF. The rearrangement uses TRBV12-3 or TRBV12-4 and TRBJ2-7; a weak D match, TRBD1 (6 bases). The germline V and J ends were trimmed by 6 bases and 3 bases, with 9 bases remaining between them. The CDR3 totals 12 residues.

Many counts were recorded for this clonotype. J is TRBJ2-7 and V is TRBV6-6, with TRBD1 matching 8 bases. CDR1 is MNHNY, CDR2 SVGAGI, per germline (reference sequence). The ends lost 2 bases at V and 0 bases at J; junction bases unmatched: 12. The CDR3 extends over 18 amino acids. The CDR3 DNA is TGTGCCAGCAGTTACGTGTCTGGCGGGACAGGCGCCTCCTACGAGCAGTACTTC. Protein product: CASSYVSGGTGASYEQYF.

This clonotype was counted a few times. The chain recombines TRBV3-1 with TRBJ1-4; 9 nucleotides match TRBD1. CDR1 and CDR2 (germline): LGHDT, YNNKEL (reference sequence). There are 14 residues in the CDR3. V lost 4 bases, J lost 6 bases, and 3 bases stayed unmatched. CDR3 protein: CASSRGTGYEKLFF. Here the CDR3 DNA reads TGTGCCAGCAGCCGCGGGACAGGGTATGAAAAACTGTTTTTT. The complete variable domain, with remaining parts taken from reference TRBV3-1 and TRBJ1-4, reads DTAVSQTPKYLVTQMGNDKSIKCEQNLGHDTMYWYKQDSKKFLKIMFSYNNKELIINETVPNRFSPKSPDKAHLNLHINSLELGDSAVYFCASSRGTGYEKLFFGSGTQLSVL.

V usage is TRBV6-5 and J usage is TRBJ2-7; D is unresolved. The CDR3 is 13 amino acids. Germline V gives CDR1 MNHEY, CDR2 SVGAGI. V was cut by 7 bases and J by 0 bases, with 10 bases left in between. As DNA, the CDR3 is TGTGCCAGCACCGCCAGGTCCTCCTACGAGCAGTACTTC. It specifies CASTARSSYEQYF.

In its sample, this clonotype was seen many times. The V gene is TRBV7-9, the J gene TRBJ2-4; no reliable D call. This CDR3 contains 15 residues. The V end was cut by 5 bases, the J end by 3 bases, with 14 bases between. In germline, CDR1 is SEHNR, CDR2 FQNEAQ (reference sequence). The CDR3 DNA is TGTGCCAGCAGCACGCCTCTAGTTGGCAAAAACATTCAGTACTTC. Its translation: CASSTPLVGKNIQYF.

The table lists this clonotype with many counts. The rearrangement joins TRBV14 to TRBJ1-1; D remains unclear. Germline loops: CDR1 SGHDN, CDR2 FVKESK. The CDR3 runs to 13 residues. V dropped 1 base and J dropped 3 bases, with 6 bases sitting between them. CDR3 sequence: CASSQAHYTEAFF. CDR3 nucleotide sequence: TGTGCCAGCAGCCAAGCCCACTACACTGAAGCTTTCTTT.

This clonotype was counted only a few times. V and J are TRBV7-2 and TRBJ1-5, with 10 bases fitting TRBD1. The CDR3 runs 16 residues. Germline V gene data show CDR1 as SGHTA and CDR2 as FQGNSA. The ends lost 5 bases at V and 2 bases at J; junction bases unmatched: 6. CDR3 sequence: CASSRGDRGGNQPQHF. CDR3 coding DNA: TGTGCCAGCAGCCGGGGGGACAGGGGAGGCAATCAGCCCCAGCATTTT.

This clonotype came up many times. The chain recombines TRBV6-6 with TRBJ1-1; D not certain. Trimming shortened V by 6 bases and J by 5 bases, and 10 bases separated the two germline ends. Germline assignment: CDR1 MNHNY and CDR2 SVGAGI (reference sequence). CDR3 size: 12 residues. The CDR3 loop reads CASSVQPTEAFF. The CDR3 DNA follows: TGTGCCAGCAGCGTCCAGCCTACTGAAGCTTTCTTT.

There are many counts of this clonotype. V and J are TRBV18 and TRBJ2-3; D unclear. This CDR3 contains 11 residues. Trimming took off 4 bases at V and 3 bases at J, with 2 bases between the two ends. The V gene's germline CDR1 is KGHSH and CDR2 LQKENI. This CDR3 reads CASSRTDTQYF. The CDR3 DNA reads TGTGCCAGCTCACGAACAGATACGCAGTATTTT. The variable domain in full, completed from reference TRBV18 and TRBJ2-3, reads NAGVMQNPRHLVRRRGQEARLRCSPMKGHSHVYWYRQLPEEGLKFMVYLQKENIIDESGMPKERFSAEFPKEGPSILRIQQVVRGDSAAYFCASSRTDTQYFGPGTRLTVL.

The chain employs TRBV6-6 and TRBJ1-4; D is undetermined. The CDR3 contains 15 residues. The V gene's germline CDR1 is MNHNY and CDR2 SVGAGI (reference sequence). Trimming left V 0 bases short and J 7 bases short, with 12 bases between. CDR3 DNA: TGTGCCAGCAGTTACTCGGCGTTAAAGGGTGAAAAACTGTTTTTT. Translated, it gives CASSYSALKGEKLFF.

This clonotype occurred many times. V is TRBV12-3 or TRBV12-4 and J is TRBJ1-2, with 7 bases lining up with TRBD1. This CDR3 has 14 residues. V trimming: 7 bases; J trimming: 6 bases; junction bases outside the gene matches: 11. The CDR3 sequence: CASKPQDRPHGYTF. CDR3 coding DNA: TGTGCCAGCAAGCCACAGGACAGGCCTCATGGCTACACCTTC.

With respect to this clonotype: At one of its ends the junction is not consistent with the germline gene, which may arise from a read error. The chain joins TRBV28 to TRBJ1-1, with a possible D match to TRBD1 (6 bases). Germline V lookup: CDR1 MDHEN, CDR2 SYDVKM. The CDR3 is 15 residues long. Here the CDR3 reads CTSTSHREASTEAFF. Written as DNA, the CDR3 is TGTACCAGCACCTCGCACAGGGAGGCTTCCACTGAAGCTTTCTTT.

The V gene is TRBV5-4, the J gene TRBJ2-7; D remains unclear. Germline-derived CDR1 and CDR2 are SGHNT and YYREEE (reference sequence). This CDR3 comprises 13 residues. The germline V and J ends were trimmed by 4 bases and 0 bases, with 8 bases remaining between them. CDR3 in amino acids: CASSPGHSYEQYF. The CDR3 DNA sequence: TGTGCCAGCAGCCCCGGGCACTCCTACGAGCAGTACTTC.

This clonotype appeared many times. The rearrangement links TRBV7-2 to TRBJ2-1, with 8 bases aligning to TRBD2. CDR3 length equals 14 residues. The V segment lost 5 bases and the J segment 8 bases; nucleotides outside the gene matches: 8. Germline CDR1 reads SGHTA; CDR2 reads FQGNSA. The CDR3 loop reads CASSPPGLGDEQFF. Here the CDR3 DNA reads TGTGCCAGCAGCCCACCGGGACTAGGAGATGAGCAGTTCTTC.

The gene calls are TRBV28 and TRBJ2-7, with D possibly being TRBD1 (5 bases). Germline V lookup: CDR1 MDHEN, CDR2 SYDVKM. V was trimmed by 6 bases and J by 3 bases, leaving 18 bases between them. The CDR3 is made up of 15 amino acids. The CDR3 is CASSDWSQGGYEQYF. CDR3 in DNA: TGTGCCAGCAGCGATTGGAGCCAGGGTGGCTACGAGCAGTACTTC.

A few counts support this clonotype. V gene TRBV7-8 combines with J gene TRBJ2-1; a weak D match, TRBD1 (5 bases). Per germline, CDR1 SGHVS and CDR2 FQNEAQ. This CDR3 spans 16 amino acids. Trimming stripped 5 bases from V and 0 bases from J, with 14 bases between. CDR3 nucleotides: TGTGCCAGCAGCCTTGGACACCCGAGCTCCTACAATGAGCAGTTCTTC. This sequence encodes CASSLGHPSSYNEQFF.

This clonotype turned up a few times. This chain uses TRBV28 with TRBJ2-3, with D possibly TRBD2 on 6 matching bases. The CDR3 is made up of 16 amino acids. Trimming took off 7 bases at V and 2 bases at J, with 19 bases between the two ends. From germline, CDR1 is MDHEN and CDR2 SYDVKM. The CDR3 sequence: CASTLGGPTLTDTQYF. The CDR3 bases are TGTGCCAGCACCCTGGGGGGTCCTACTCTCACAGATACGCAGTATTTT.

This clonotype was seen repeatedly, ten times or more. The V and J genes are TRBV28 and TRBJ2-1; D possibly corresponds to TRBD2 (6 bases). V shed 8 bases and J shed 9 bases, with 17 bases lying between them. This CDR3 is 13 amino acids long. Germline V CDR1 and CDR2: MDHEN, SYDVKM. In DNA, the CDR3 is TGTGCCAGCGGACTTCTCGGGGGTCTTGAGCAGTTCTTC. It encodes CASGLLGGLEQFF. Drawing the rest from reference TRBV28 and TRBJ2-1, the complete variable domain is DVKVTQSSRYLVKRTGEKVFLECVQDMDHENMFWYRQDPGLGLRLIYFSYDVKMKEKGDIPEGYSVSREKKERFSLILESASTNQTSMYLCASGLLGGLEQFFGPGTRLTVL.

The table lists this clonotype with a few counts. The chain joins TRBV2 to TRBJ2-3; D remains ambiguous. Germline CDR1 SNHLY, CDR2 FYNNEI. The CDR3 loop spans 11 amino acids. V was clipped by 4 bases and J by 2 bases, with 1 base between them. In DNA, the CDR3 is TGTGCCAGCAGTGTCACAGATACGCAGTATTTT. This gives the protein CASSVTDTQYF.

The sample holds many counts of this clonotype. This chain connects TRBV29-1 to TRBJ2-7; perhaps TRBD2 as D (5 bases). This CDR3 comprises 14 residues. Trimming took 1 base from V and 2 from J, leaving 12 bases between them. The germline V gene has CDR1 SQVTM and CDR2 ANQGSEA. As DNA, the CDR3 is TGCAGCGTTGAAGGAGGAGCGGTTGCCTACGAGCAGTACTTC. Encoded protein: CSVEGGAVAYEQYF.